The 9 T cell receptor beta chains below were found in one sample sequenced in a study of regulatory T cells in long-lasting Graves disease. The time point is: newly diagnosed GD, antithyroid drugs for less than 3 months. PBMCs provided the RNA from which the TCR library was made. Construction of TCR beta libraries relied on iRepertoire HTBI primers and on Arm-PCR targeting CDR3 regions. Each CDR3 protein gets one entry after TCRdb re-called the multiplex PCR reads with MiXCR. This table has about 220,000 distinct CDR3 sequences, 15% to 20% appearing once. The sample in question was peripheral blood mononuclear cells (PBMCs), obtained at new diagnosis, from a patient treated with antithyroid drugs. These receptors were taken from a female donor with Graves disease.

Details on this clonotype: Since a much larger clone is just one base distant, this may be a read error. This chain uses TRBV28 with TRBJ2-2; D not resolved. The CDR3 runs 14 residues. V was cut by 5 bases and J by 5 bases, with 12 bases left in between. Germline lookup yields CDR1 MDHEN and CDR2 SYDVKM. CDR3 coding DNA: TGTGCCAGCAGTGAGTCAGACTCAACCGGGGAGCTGTTTTTT. It yields the protein CASSESDSTGELFF.

This clonotype was detected many times. The chain carries TRBV30 and TRBJ2-1; 11 bases map to TRBD1. Per the germline V gene, CDR1 is GTSNPN and CDR2 is SVGIG (reference sequence). CDR3 length equals 15 residues. The trim removed 3 bases at V and 2 bases at J, leaving 3 bases unmatched. The CDR3 spells CAWRGQGVTYNEQFF. The CDR3 DNA reads as TGTGCCTGGAGGGGACAGGGGGTCACCTACAATGAGCAGTTCTTC. Full variable domain (outside the CDR3, taken from reference TRBV30 and TRBJ2-1): SQTIHQWPATLVQPVGSPLSLECTVEGTSNPNLYWYRQAAGRGLQLLFYSVGIGQISSEVPQNLSASRPQDRQFILSSKKLLLSDSGFYLCAWRGQGVTYNEQFFGPGTRLTVL.

At least ten counts were recorded for this clonotype. The gene calls are TRBV6-1 and TRBJ1-2; 12 bases are a match to TRBD1. CDR3 size: 16 residues. The V gene end was trimmed by 6 bases and the J gene end by 8 bases; junction bases not matched to a gene: 13. Germline V gene data show CDR1 as MNHNS and CDR2 as SASEGT. CDR3 in DNA: TGTGCCAGCAGCATGGGACAGGGGGCTTTTAGTTCCGGCTACACCTTC. Translation gives CASSMGQGAFSSGYTF.

This clonotype was observed a few times. This chain connects TRBV5-1 to TRBJ2-1; D is uncertain. Germline V gene data show CDR1 as SGHRS and CDR2 as YFSETQ. The V and J ends lost 1 base and 9 bases respectively, with 11 bases between them. The CDR3 totals 13 residues. The CDR3 here is CASSLSPDGEQFF. The CDR3 DNA is TGCGCCAGCAGCTTGAGCCCAGACGGTGAGCAGTTCTTC.

This clonotype was seen at least ten times. The chain is built from TRBV5-6 and TRBJ2-6, with a tentative D call TRBD1 (6 bases). The CDR3 consists of 15 residues. CDR1 is SGHDT, CDR2 YYEEEE, per germline. Trimming took 2 bases from V and 0 from J, leaving 6 bases between them. The CDR3 DNA reads as TGTGCCAGCAGCTTACAGGGCTCTGGGGCCAACGTCCTGACTTTC. It specifies CASSLQGSGANVLTF. Drawing the rest from reference TRBV5-6 and TRBJ2-6, the complete variable domain is DAGVTQSPTHLIKTRGQQVTLRCSPKSGHDTVSWYQQALGQGPQFIFQYYEEEERQRGNFPDRFSGHQFPNYSSELNVNALLLGDSALYLCASSLQGSGANVLTFGAGSRLTVL.

Ten or more counts support this clonotype. The chain employs TRBV5-5 and TRBJ1-2; 10 bases are a match to TRBD1. The CDR3 has 15 residues. Germline V lookup: CDR1 SGHKS, CDR2 YYEKEE (reference sequence). Trimming took 3 bases from V and 6 from J; bases not matched to a gene: 8. In DNA form, the CDR3 reads TGTGCCAGCAGCTCGAACCCAGGGACAGGGGATGGCTACACCTTC. It is translated as CASSSNPGTGDGYTF.

In its sample, this clonotype was seen many times. V gene TRBV11-3 combines with J gene TRBJ2-1, with TRBD2 identical over 9 bases. The V segment lost 5 bases and the J segment 1 base; nucleotides outside the gene matches: 9. The germline V gene encodes CDR1 SGHNT and CDR2 YENEEA. This CDR3 has 17 amino acids. CDR3 nucleotides: TGTGCCAGCAGCGAGACTAGCGGAGGACTGTCCTACAATGAGCAGTTCTTC. Amino acid sequence: CASSETSGGLSYNEQFF. Drawing the rest from reference TRBV11-3 and TRBJ2-1, the complete variable domain is EAGVVQSPRYKIIEKKQPVAFWCNPISGHNTLYWYLQNLGQGPELLIRYENEEAVDDSQLPKDRFSAERLKGVDSTLKIQPAELGDSAVYLCASSETSGGLSYNEQFFGPGTRLTVL.

This clonotype was observed many times. The J gene is TRBJ2-7, the V gene TRBV10-3; 9 nucleotides align to TRBD1. This CDR3 is built from 14 residues. Per the germline V gene, CDR1 is ENHRY and CDR2 is SYGVKD. With 8 bases clipped from V and 4 bases from J, the junction kept 9 bases outside the gene matches. This chain's CDR3 is CAISGTGSIYEQYF. For the CDR3, the DNA is TGTGCCATCTCGGGGACAGGGAGTATTTACGAGCAGTACTTC.

Ten or more counts support this clonotype. V gene TRBV12-3 or TRBV12-4 combines with J gene TRBJ2-3; D is unclear. The germline V and J ends were trimmed by 6 bases and 3 bases, with 7 bases remaining between them. The CDR3 is made up of 12 amino acids. This CDR3 reads CASRPETDTQYF. DNA for the CDR3: TGTGCCAGCAGACCCGAGACAGATACGCAGTATTTT.